This is a list of T cell receptor beta chains from one sample in a study of cytomegalovirus exposure and HLA in healthy donors. Sequencing used immunoSEQ multiplex PCR; TCRdb keeps in-frame clones, though not all of them. The sample lists 150,000 to 200,000 clones, roughly a tenth occurring once. Sequencing was done on a sample of PBMCs. These receptors originate from a woman aged 25 to 39 in good health and CMV-seropositive. The CDR3 runs from the conserved cysteine through the conserved F or W. A D gene is named only where the DNA matches it firmly. Size is stated for part of the rows, as once, few or many counts, or as a class when the clone is expanded.

>TRBJ1-2|.|TRBD1|TRBV7-9
CASSPQGGSGYTF
TGTGCCAGCAGCCCCCAGGGGGGCAGTGGCTACACCTTC
>TRBJ1-6|once|.|TRBV6-1
CASRAPGLILSPLHF
TGTGCCAGCAGAGCGCCGGGACTGATTCTTTCACCCCTCCACTTT
>TRBJ1-2|.|.|TRBV5-6
CASSPDILPYGYTF
TGTGCCAGCAGCCCCGACATTCTCCCCTATGGCTACACCTTC
>TRBJ1-2|few|TRBD1|TRBV7-9
CASSSPPDREGGYTF
TGTGCCAGCAGCTCCCCCCCGGACAGGGAAGGTGGCTACACCTTC
>TRBJ2-1|.|.|TRBV30
CAWSVRGDSTRNEQFF
TGTGCCTGGAGTGTAAGGGGGGACAGTACTAGAAATGAGCAGTTCTTC
>TRBJ2-2|few|TRBD1|TRBV30
CAWKWTGGTGELFF
TGTGCCTGGAAGTGGACAGGGGGCACCGGGGAGCTGTTTTTT
>TRBJ2-4|few|.|TRBV9
CASSERARGTVSKNIQYF
TGTGCCAGCAGTGAACGGGCACGCGGGACAGTTTCCAAAAACATTCAGTACTTC
>TRBJ2-7|.|.|TRBV4-2
CASSQVALGSYEQYF
TGTGCCAGCAGCCAAGTGGCACTAGGGTCCTACGAGCAGTACTTC
>TRBJ1-2|.|.|TRBV14
CASSRAGETPTNYGYTF
TGTGCCAGCAGCCGAGCGGGTGAGACACCTACTAACTATGGCTACACCTTC
>TRBJ2-7|few|.|TRBV9
CASSVGGGEYEQYF
TGTGCCAGCAGCGTAGGCGGAGGGGAGTACGAGCAGTACTTC
>TRBJ2-1|.|TRBD2|TRBV11-3
CASSSGLAGNEQFF
TGTGCCAGCAGCTCGGGACTAGCGGGCAATGAGCAGTTCTTC
>TRBJ2-1|few|TRBD1|TRBV5-1
CASSFGQGNEQFF
TGCGCCAGCAGCTTTGGACAGGGCAATGAGCAGTTCTTC
>TRBJ2-5|.|.|TRBV7-9
CASTLGIQGRRETQYF
TGTGCCAGCACCCTTGGGATCCAGGGCCGAAGAGAGACCCAGTACTTC
>TRBJ2-6|.|.|TRBV2
CAGSLGVAGANVLTF
TGTGCCGGTTCTCTCGGTGTGGCTGGGGCCAACGTCCTGACTTTC
>TRBJ1-2|few|TRBD1|TRBV10-2
CASSASQGARYGYTF
TGCGCCAGCAGCGCCTCACAGGGGGCGCGTTATGGCTACACCTTC
>TRBJ1-1|few|.|TRBV5-1
CASSLAQGMGTEAFF
TGCGCCAGCAGCTTGGCCCAGGGGATGGGCACTGAAGCTTTCTTT
>TRBJ2-2|.|.|TRBV27
CASSLSMVRTGELFF
TGTGCCAGCAGTTTATCCATGGTCAGGACCGGGGAGCTGTTTTTT
>TRBJ2-7|few|.|TRBV7-2
CASSFYRDYYEQYF
TGTGCCAGCAGTTTTTACAGGGATTACTACGAGCAGTACTTC
>TRBJ2-3|few|TRBD2|TRBV19
CASSGGEGASGTDTQYF
TGTGCCAGTAGTGGAGGGGAAGGTGCTAGCGGAACAGATACGCAGTATTTT
>TRBJ2-1|.|TRBD2|TRBV5-1
CASSLGLARGDEQFF
TGCGCCAGCAGCCTCGGACTAGCTCGTGGGGATGAGCAGTTCTTC
>TRBJ1-1|many|.|TRBV6-1
CASSEQGEAFF
TGTGCCAGCAGTGAACAGGGTGAAGCTTTCTTT
>TRBJ2-1|.|TRBD2|TRBV19
CASSEATGTSGRHSPYNEQFF
TGTGCCAGTAGTGAAGCTACCGGGACTAGCGGGAGGCACTCCCCCTACAATGAGCAGTTCTTC
>TRBJ2-5|.|.|TRBV5-6
CASSFFRPKQETQYF
TGTGCCAGCAGCTTTTTCCGTCCCAAACAGGAGACCCAGTACTTC
>TRBJ2-2|.|.|TRBV5-1
CASSLSRPPNLKNTGELFF
TGCGCCAGCAGCTTGTCTAGACCCCCGAACCTTAAAAACACCGGGGAGCTGTTTTTT
>TRBJ2-1|few|.|TRBV11-3
CASSLRNRPDEQFF
TGTGCCAGCAGCCTCCGGAACAGGCCAGATGAGCAGTTCTTC
>TRBJ1-5|.|.|TRBV4-1
CASSQVHRVDQPQHF
TGCGCCAGCAGCCAAGTACACAGGGTGGATCAGCCCCAGCATTTT
>TRBJ2-7|few|TRBD2|TRBV5-6
CASSLGLANEQYF
TGTGCCAGCAGCTTGGGACTAGCGAACGAGCAGTACTTC
>TRBJ2-1|.|TRBD1|TRBV5-1
CASSLGTGRPAFF
TGCGCCAGCAGCCTTGGGACAGGAAGGCCCGCGTTCTTC
>TRBJ1-4|.|TRBD1|TRBV7-9
CASSLGQGMAEKLFF
TGTGCCAGCAGCTTGGGACAGGGTATGGCGGAAAAACTGTTTTTT
>TRBJ2-1|.|TRBD2|TRBV7-2
CASSRFKTSGTLF
TGTGCCAGCAGCCGGTTTAAGACTAGCGGGACGCTCTTC
>TRBJ2-5|few|TRBD2|TRBV13
CASSIGLAGVETQYF
TGTGCCAGCAGCATCGGACTAGCGGGAGTAGAGACCCAGTACTTC
>TRBJ2-5|.|.|TRBV2
CASIREGVRETQYF
TGTGCCAGCATTCGAGAGGGGGTGAGGGAGACCCAGTACTTC
>TRBJ2-1|.|TRBD1|TRBV6-1
CASNRQGAYGNEQFF
TGTGCCAGCAATCGACAGGGGGCTTATGGCAATGAGCAGTTCTTC
>TRBJ1-2|few|TRBD1|TRBV30
CAWSGDRPNGYTF
TGTGCCTGGAGTGGGGACAGGCCTAATGGCTACACCTTC
>TRBJ1-4|.|.|TRBV7-9
CASSAHRDNGEKLFF
TGTGCCAGCAGCGCCCACCGGGACAATGGGGAAAAACTGTTTTTT
>TRBJ2-1|.|TRBD2|TRBV5-6
CASSLGLAGAGEQFF
TGTGCCAGCAGCCTGGGACTAGCGGGAGCCGGTGAGCAGTTCTTC
>TRBJ2-7|few|.|TRBV9
CASSVGWDTRSYEQYF
TGTGCCAGCAGCGTAGGATGGGACACCCGCTCCTACGAGCAGTACTTC
>TRBJ2-2|.|TRBD2|TRBV19
CASILAGGPDGELFF
TGTGCCAGTATACTAGCGGGAGGGCCGGACGGGGAGCTGTTTTTT
>TRBJ1-6|.|.|TRBV5-4
CASSLASKSSTGYNSPLHF
TGTGCCAGCAGCTTGGCCTCAAAATCTTCGACAGGCTATAATTCACCCCTCCACTTT
>TRBJ1-3|.|.|TRBV30
CAWSVLAGNTIYF
TGTGCCTGGAGTGTACTTGCTGGAAACACCATATATTTT
>TRBJ2-1|few|TRBD2|TRBV10-3
CAIRPGLAGGPSSYNEQFF
TGTGCCATCAGGCCGGGACTAGCGGGAGGGCCAAGCTCCTACAATGAGCAGTTCTTC
>TRBJ1-1|.|.|TRBV10-2
CASSPDPGGTEAFF
TGCGCCAGCTCCCCGGACCCGGGAGGCACTGAAGCTTTCTTT
>TRBJ2-2|few|.|TRBV4-2
CASSQNYASTGELFF
TGTGCCAGCAGCCAGAACTACGCCAGCACCGGGGAGCTGTTTTTT
>TRBJ1-6|.|.|TRBV27
CASPGAGFNSPLHF
TGTGCCAGCCCCGGAGCGGGGTTTAATTCACCCCTCCACTTT
>TRBJ1-1|.|.|TRBV9
CASSVQGLGEAFF
TGTGCCAGCAGCGTTCAGGGTCTCGGTGAAGCTTTCTTT
>TRBJ1-5|.|.|TRBV19
CASNGGMRGNQPQHF
TGTGCCAGTAACGGGGGAATGCGTGGCAATCAGCCCCAGCATTTT
>TRBJ1-1|few|.|TRBV6-5
CATSQGTEAFF
TGTGCCACCTCCCAGGGCACTGAAGCTTTCTTT
>TRBJ1-2|.|TRBD1|TRBV9
CASSSATGGLYGYTF
TGTGCCAGCAGCTCGGCGACAGGGGGCCTCTATGGCTACACCTTC
>TRBJ2-7|.|TRBD1|TRBV6-5
CASRRTGGEQYF
TGTGCCAGCAGACGCACAGGGGGCGAGCAGTACTTC
>TRBJ1-1|few|TRBD1|TRBV5-4
CASSLSGGAEAFF
TGTGCCAGCAGCTTGTCAGGGGGCGCTGAAGCTTTCTTT
>TRBJ1-1|few|TRBD1|TRBV6-6
CASSSVRGKNTEAFF
TGTGCCAGCAGTTCCGTCAGGGGGAAGAACACTGAAGCTTTCTTT
>TRBJ2-7|.|TRBD2|TRBV27
CASSPRTSGDYEQYF
TGTGCCAGCAGTCCCCGGACTAGCGGGGACTACGAGCAGTACTTC
>TRBJ1-1|few|TRBD1|TRBV5-1
CASKEAGGRYTEAFF
TGCGCCAGCAAAGAAGCAGGGGGGAGGTACACTGAAGCTTTCTTT
>TRBJ2-7|few|TRBD2|TRBV25-1
CASRGTSGSYEQYF
TGTGCCAGCAGGGGGACTAGCGGGAGCTACGAGCAGTACTTC
>TRBJ2-1|.|.|TRBV29-1
CSAQLGVSSYNEQFF
TGCAGCGCACAATTGGGAGTTAGCTCCTACAATGAGCAGTTCTTC
>TRBJ2-5|.|.|TRBV6-1
CASSELSRKETQYF
TGTGCCAGCAGTGAATTAAGCAGGAAAGAGACCCAGTACTTC
>TRBJ1-1|.|.|TRBV5-1
CASSLLILGDTEAFF
TGCGCCAGCAGCCTACTAATACTCGGGGACACTGAAGCTTTCTTT